The clone carrying this T cell receptor (beta chain) turned up a few times. What it binds is unknown. The sample belongs to a study of identical twins. Study results and caveats: The study based its conclusions on cross-sectional statistical analysis and did not follow the same donors.

V was clipped by 8 bases and J by 1 base; unmatched bases: 9. The CDR3 length is 15 residues. In germline, CDR1 is DFQATT, CDR2 SNEGSKA (reference sequence). Unique molecular identifiers were present on the cDNA, and a universal primer site came from template switching. TCRdb re-called the 5' RACE reads through MiXCR, storing one row per CDR3 protein. The data show hundreds of thousands of distinct CDR3 sequences, over 11% seen once. Sequenced material: memory (CD45RO+) T cells sorted from blood. The chain joins TRBV20-1 to TRBJ2-1; 9 bases map to TRBD1. The receptor was isolated from a young woman in good health. The CDR3 DNA is TGCAGTATCGCCCGGACAGGGGCATCCTACAATGAGCAGTTCTTC. Its protein product is CSIARTGASYNEQFF.